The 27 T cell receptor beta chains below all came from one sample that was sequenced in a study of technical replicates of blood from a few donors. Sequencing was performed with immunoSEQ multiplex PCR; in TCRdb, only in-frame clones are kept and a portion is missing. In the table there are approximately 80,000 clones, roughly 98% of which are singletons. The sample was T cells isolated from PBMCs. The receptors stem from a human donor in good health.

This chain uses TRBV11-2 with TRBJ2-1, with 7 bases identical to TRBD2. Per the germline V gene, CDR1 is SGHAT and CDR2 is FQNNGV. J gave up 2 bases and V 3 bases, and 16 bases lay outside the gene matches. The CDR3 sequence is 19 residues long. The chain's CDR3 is CASSFPSAGDTAAYNEQFF. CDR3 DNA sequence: TGTGCCAGCAGCTTTCCGTCTGCGGGGGATACCGCCGCCTACAATGAGCAGTTCTTC.

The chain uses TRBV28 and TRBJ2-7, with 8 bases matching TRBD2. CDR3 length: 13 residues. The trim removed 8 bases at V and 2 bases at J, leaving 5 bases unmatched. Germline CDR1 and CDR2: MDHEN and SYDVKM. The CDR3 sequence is CASRLAGPYEQYF. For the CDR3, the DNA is TGTGCCAGCCGGTTAGCGGGACCCTACGAGCAGTACTTC.

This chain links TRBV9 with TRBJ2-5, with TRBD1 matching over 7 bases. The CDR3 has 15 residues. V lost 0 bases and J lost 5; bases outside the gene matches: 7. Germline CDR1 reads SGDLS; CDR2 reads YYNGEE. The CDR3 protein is CASSVAQTGEETQYF. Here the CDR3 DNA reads TGTGCCAGCAGCGTAGCCCAAACAGGGGAGGAGACCCAGTACTTC.

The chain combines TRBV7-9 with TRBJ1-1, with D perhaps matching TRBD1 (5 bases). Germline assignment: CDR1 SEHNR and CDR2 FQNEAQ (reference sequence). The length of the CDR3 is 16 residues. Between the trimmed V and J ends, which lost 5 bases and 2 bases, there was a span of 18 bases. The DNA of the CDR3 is TGTGCCAGCAGCCACTTAAGGGCCCAGGGAAACACTGAAGCTTTCTTT. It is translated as CASSHLRAQGNTEAFF.

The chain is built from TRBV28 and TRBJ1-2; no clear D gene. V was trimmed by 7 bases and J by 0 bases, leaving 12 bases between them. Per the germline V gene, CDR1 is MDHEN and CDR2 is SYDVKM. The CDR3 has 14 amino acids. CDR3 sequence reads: CASIPPVPNYGYTF. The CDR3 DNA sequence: TGTGCCAGCATCCCTCCGGTTCCTAACTATGGCTACACCTTC.

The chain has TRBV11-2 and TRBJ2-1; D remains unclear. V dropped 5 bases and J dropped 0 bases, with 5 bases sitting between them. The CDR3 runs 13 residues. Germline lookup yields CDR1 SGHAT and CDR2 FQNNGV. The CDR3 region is CASSTVSYNEQFF. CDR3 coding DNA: TGTGCCAGCAGCACTGTCTCCTACAATGAGCAGTTCTTC.

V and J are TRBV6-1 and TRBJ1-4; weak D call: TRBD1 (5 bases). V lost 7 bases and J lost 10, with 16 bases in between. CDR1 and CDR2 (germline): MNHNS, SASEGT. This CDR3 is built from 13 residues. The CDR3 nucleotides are TGTGCCAGCAATCGGCAGGGTCTTGGAAAACTGTTTTTT. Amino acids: CASNRQGLGKLFF.

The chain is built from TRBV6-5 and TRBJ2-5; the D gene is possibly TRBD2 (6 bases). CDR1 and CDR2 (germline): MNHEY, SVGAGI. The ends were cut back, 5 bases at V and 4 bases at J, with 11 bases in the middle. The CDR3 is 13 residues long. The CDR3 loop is CASSNRGRETQYF. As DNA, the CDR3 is TGTGCCAGCAGTAACCGGGGGAGAGAGACCCAGTACTTC.

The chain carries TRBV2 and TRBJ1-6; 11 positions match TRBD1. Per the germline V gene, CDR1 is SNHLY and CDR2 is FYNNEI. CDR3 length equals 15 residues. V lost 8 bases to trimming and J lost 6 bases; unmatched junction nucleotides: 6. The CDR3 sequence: CASEGQGVANSPLHF. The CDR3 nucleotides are TGTGCCAGCGAGGGACAGGGGGTCGCTAATTCACCCCTCCACTTT. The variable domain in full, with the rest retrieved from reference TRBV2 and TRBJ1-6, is EPEVTQTPSHQVTQMGQEVILRCVPISNHLYFYWYRQILGQKVEFLVSFYNNEISEKSEIFDDQFSVERPDGSNFTLKIRSTKLEDSAMYFCASEGQGVANSPLHFGNGTRLTVT.

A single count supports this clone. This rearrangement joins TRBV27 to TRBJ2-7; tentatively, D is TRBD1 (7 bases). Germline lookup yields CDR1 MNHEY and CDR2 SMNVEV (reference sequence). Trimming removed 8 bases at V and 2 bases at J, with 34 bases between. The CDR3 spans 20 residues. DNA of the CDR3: TGTGCCAGCCGGGAACTTCGCGGGGCCTGGACCGGGACAGTAACCTACGAGCAGTACTTC. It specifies CASRELRGAWTGTVTYEQYF.

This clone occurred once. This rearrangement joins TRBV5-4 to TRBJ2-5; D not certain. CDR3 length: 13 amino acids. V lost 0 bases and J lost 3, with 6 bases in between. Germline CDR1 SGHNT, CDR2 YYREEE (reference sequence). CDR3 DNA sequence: TGTGCCAGCAGCTTGGAAACAGAAGAGACCCAGTACTTC. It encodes CASSLETEETQYF.

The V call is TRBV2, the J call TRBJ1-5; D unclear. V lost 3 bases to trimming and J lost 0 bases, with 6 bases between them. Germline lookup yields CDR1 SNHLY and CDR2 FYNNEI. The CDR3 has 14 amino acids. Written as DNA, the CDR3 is TGTGCCAGCAGTGATTTTCATAGCAATCAGCCCCAGCATTTT. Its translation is CASSDFHSNQPQHF. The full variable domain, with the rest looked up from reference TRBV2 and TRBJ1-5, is EPEVTQTPSHQVTQMGQEVILRCVPISNHLYFYWYRQILGQKVEFLVSFYNNEISEKSEIFDDQFSVERPDGSNFTLKIRSTKLEDSAMYFCASSDFHSNQPQHFGDGTRLSIL.

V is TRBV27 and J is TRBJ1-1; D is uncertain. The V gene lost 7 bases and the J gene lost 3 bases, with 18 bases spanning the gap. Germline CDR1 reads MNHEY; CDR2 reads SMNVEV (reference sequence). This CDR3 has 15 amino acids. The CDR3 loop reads CASKGDILEDTEAFF. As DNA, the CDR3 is TGTGCCAGCAAAGGAGATATCCTTGAGGACACTGAAGCTTTCTTT.

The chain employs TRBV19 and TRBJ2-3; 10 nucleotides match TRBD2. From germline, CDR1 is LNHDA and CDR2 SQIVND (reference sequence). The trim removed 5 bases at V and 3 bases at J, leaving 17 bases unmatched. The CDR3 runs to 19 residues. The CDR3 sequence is CASSSPSGRVLEGTDTQYF. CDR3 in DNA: TGTGCCAGTAGTTCCCCTAGCGGGAGAGTTCTGGAAGGAACAGATACGCAGTATTTT.

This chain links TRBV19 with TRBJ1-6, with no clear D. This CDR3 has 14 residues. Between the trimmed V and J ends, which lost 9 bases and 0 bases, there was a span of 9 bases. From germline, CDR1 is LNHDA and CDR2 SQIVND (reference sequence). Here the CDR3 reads CASTSHSYNSPLHF. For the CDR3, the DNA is TGTGCCAGCACCAGTCACTCCTATAATTCACCCCTCCACTTT. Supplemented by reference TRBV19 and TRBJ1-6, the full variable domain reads DGGITQSPKYLFRKEGQNVTLSCEQNLNHDAMYWYRQDPGQGLRLIYYSQIVNDFQKGDIAEGYSVSREKKESFPLTVTSAQKNPTAFYLCASTSHSYNSPLHFGNGTRLTVT.

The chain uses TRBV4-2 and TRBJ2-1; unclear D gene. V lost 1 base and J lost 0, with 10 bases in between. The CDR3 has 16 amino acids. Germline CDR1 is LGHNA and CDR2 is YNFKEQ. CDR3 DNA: TGTGCCAGCAGCCAAGGACTCTCCAGCTCCTACAATGAGCAGTTCTTC. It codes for CASSQGLSSSYNEQFF.

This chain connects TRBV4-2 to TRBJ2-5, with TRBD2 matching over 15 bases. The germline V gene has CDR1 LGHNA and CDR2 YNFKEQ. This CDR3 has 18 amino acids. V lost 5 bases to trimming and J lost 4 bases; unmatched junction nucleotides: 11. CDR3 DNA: TGTGCCAGCAGCGACGGCGGACTAGCGGGGGGGAGGCGAGAGACCCAGTACTTC. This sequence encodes CASSDGGLAGGRRETQYF.

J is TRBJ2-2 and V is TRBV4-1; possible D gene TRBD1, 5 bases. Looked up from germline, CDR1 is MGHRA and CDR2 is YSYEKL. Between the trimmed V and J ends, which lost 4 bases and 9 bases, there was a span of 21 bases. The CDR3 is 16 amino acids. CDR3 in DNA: TGCGCCAGCAGCCCCAAAGGGGCGGAACCACGTCGGGAGCTGTTTTTT. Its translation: CASSPKGAEPRRELFF.

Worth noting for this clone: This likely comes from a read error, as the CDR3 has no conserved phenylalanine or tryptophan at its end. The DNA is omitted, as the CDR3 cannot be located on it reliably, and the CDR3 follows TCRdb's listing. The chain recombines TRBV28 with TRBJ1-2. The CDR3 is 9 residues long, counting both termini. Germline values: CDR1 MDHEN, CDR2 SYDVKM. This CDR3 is CASSFGFSV.

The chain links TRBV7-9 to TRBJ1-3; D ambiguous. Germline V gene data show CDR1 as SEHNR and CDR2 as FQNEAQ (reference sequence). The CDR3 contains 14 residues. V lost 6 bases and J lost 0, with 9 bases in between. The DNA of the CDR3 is TGTGCCAGCAGGGCTCGCTCCTCTGGAAACACCATATATTTT. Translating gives CASRARSSGNTIYF.

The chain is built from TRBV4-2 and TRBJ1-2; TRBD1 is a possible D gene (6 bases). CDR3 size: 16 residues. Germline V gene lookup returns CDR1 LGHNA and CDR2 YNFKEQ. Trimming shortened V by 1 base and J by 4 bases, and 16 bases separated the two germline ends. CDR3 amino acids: CASSQVGNRESYGYTF. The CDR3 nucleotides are TGTGCCAGCAGCCAAGTGGGGAACAGGGAGTCCTATGGCTACACCTTC.

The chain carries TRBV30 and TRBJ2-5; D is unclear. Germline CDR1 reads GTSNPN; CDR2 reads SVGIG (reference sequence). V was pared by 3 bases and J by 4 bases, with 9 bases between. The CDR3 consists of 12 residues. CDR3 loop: CAWRGLGETQYF. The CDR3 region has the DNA TGTGCCTGGAGGGGCCTGGGAGAGACCCAGTACTTC.

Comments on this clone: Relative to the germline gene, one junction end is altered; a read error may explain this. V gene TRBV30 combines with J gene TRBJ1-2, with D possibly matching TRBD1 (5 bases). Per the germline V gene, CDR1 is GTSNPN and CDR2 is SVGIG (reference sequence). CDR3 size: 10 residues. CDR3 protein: CAWSGQGYAF. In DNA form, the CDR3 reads TGTGCCTGGAGTGGGCAGGGTTACGCCTTC.

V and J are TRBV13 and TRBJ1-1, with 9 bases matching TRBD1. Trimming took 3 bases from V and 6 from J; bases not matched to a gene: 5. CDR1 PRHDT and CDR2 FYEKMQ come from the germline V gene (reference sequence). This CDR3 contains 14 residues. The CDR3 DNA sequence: TGTGCCAGCAGCTTGGGGACAGGGAATCCTGAAGCTTTCTTT. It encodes CASSLGTGNPEAFF. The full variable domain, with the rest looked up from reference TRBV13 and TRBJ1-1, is AAGVIQSPRHLIKEKRETATLKCYPIPRHDTVYWYQQGPGQDPQFLISFYEKMQSDKGSIPDRFSAQQFSDYHSELNMSSLELGDSALYFCASSLGTGNPEAFFGQGTRLTVV.

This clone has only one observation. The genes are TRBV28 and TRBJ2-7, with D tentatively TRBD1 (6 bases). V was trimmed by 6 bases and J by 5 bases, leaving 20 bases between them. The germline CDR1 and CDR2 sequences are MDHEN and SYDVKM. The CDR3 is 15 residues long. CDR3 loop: CASRSPWTVIHEQYF. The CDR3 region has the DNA TGTGCCAGCAGATCACCCTGGACAGTCATCCACGAGCAGTACTTC.

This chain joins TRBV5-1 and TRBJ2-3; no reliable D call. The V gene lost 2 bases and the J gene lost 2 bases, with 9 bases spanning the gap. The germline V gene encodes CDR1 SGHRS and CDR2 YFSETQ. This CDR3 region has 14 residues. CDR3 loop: CASSLTTYTDTQYF. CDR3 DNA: TGCGCCAGCAGCTTAACTACCTACACAGATACGCAGTATTTT.

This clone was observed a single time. CDR3 residues: CASSQPFRGTGNEKLFF. CDR3 nucleotide sequence: TGCGCCAGCAGCCAACCCTTCCGCGGGACAGGAAATGAAAAACTGTTTTTT. The rearrangement links TRBV4-1 to TRBJ1-4, with 8 bases identical to TRBD1. Germline V gene data show CDR1 as MGHRA and CDR2 as YSYEKL. This CDR3 comprises 17 residues. J lost 5 bases, V lost 2 bases, and 10 bases had no gene match.